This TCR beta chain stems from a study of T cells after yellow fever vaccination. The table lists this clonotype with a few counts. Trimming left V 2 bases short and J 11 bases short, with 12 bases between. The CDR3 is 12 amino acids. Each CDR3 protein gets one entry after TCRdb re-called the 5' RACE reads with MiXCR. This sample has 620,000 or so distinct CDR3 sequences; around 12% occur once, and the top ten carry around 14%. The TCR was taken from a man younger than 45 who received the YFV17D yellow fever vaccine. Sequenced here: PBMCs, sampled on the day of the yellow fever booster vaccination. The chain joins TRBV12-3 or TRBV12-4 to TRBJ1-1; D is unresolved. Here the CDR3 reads CASSLTRVVAFF. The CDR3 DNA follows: TGTGCCAGCAGTTTAACAAGGGTTGTGGCTTTCTTT.